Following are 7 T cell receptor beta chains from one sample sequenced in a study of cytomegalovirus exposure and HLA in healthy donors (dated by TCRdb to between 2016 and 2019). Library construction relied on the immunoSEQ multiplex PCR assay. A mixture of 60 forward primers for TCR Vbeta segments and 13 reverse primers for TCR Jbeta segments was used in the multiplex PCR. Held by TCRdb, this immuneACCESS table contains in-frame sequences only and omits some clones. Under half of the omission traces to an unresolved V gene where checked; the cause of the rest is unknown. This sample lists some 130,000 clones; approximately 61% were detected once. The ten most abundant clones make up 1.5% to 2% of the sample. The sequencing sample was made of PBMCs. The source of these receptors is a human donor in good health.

DNA for the CDR3: TGCGCCAGCAGCCTCGAAAGGGGGACAGGGGAGTCCCCAACTAATGAAAAACTGTTTTTT. This sequence encodes CASSLERGTGESPTNEKLFF. The gene calls are TRBV4-1 and TRBJ1-4, with 10 positions matching TRBD1. V shed 4 bases, J shed 0 bases, and the junction held 14 bases outside the gene matches. This CDR3 has 20 residues. Germline V lookup: CDR1 MGHRA, CDR2 YSYEKL.

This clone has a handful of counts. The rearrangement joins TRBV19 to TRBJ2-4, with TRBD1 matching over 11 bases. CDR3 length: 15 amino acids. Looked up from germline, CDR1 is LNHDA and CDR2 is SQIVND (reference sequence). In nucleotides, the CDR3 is TGTGGCTCGGACAGGGGGCGCGGGGCCAAAAACATTCAGTACTTC. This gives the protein CGSDRGRGAKNIQYF.

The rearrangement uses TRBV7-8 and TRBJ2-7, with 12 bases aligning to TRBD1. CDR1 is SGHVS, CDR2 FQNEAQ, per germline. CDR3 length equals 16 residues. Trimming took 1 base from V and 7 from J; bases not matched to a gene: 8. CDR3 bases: TGTGCCAGCAGCTTAGGATTTAGGGACAGGGGGCGTGAGCAGTACTTC. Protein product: CASSLGFRDRGREQYF.

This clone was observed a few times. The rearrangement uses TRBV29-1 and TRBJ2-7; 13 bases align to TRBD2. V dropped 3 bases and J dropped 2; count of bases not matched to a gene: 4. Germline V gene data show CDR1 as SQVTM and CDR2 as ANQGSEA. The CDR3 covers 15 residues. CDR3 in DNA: TGCAGCGTTGAGGCCGGGACTAGCGGGACCTACGAGCAGTACTTC. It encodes CSVEAGTSGTYEQYF.

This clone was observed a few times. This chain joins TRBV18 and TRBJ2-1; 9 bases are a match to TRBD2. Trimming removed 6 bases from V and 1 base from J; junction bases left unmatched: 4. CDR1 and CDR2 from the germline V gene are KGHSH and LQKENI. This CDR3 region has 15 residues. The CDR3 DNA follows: TGTGCCAGCTCCCCAAGCGGGAGGTCCTACAATGAGCAGTTCTTC. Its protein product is CASSPSGRSYNEQFF.

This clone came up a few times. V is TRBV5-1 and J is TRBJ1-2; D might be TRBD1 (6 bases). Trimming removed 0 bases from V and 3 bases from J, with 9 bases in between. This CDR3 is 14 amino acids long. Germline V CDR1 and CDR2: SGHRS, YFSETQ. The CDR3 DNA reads TGCGCCAGCAGCTTGGCGCAGGGGTACTATGGCTACACCTTC. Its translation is CASSLAQGYYGYTF. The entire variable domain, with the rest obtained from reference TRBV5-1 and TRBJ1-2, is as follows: KAGVTQTPRYLIKTRGQQVTLSCSPISGHRSVSWYQQTPGQGLQFLFEYFSETQRNKGNFPGRFSGRQFSNSRSEMNVSTLELGDSALYLCASSLAQGYYGYTFGSGTRLTVV.

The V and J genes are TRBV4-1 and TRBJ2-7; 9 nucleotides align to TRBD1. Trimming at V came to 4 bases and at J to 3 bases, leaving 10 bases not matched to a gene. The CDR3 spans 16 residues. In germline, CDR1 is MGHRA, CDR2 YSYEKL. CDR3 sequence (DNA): TGCGCCAGCAGCCGCGCCAGGGACAGGGCTGGCTACGAGCAGTACTTC. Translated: CASSRARDRAGYEQYF.